The T cell receptor (beta chain) described here comes from a study of neurological immune-mediated disorders. Each CDR3 protein gets one entry after TCRdb re-called the 5' RACE reads with MiXCR. There are roughly 50,000 distinct CDR3 sequences in the sample; roughly a quarter occur only once, and 20% to 30% lies in the top ten. CDR3 length: 15 amino acids. Looked up from germline, CDR1 is SGHRS and CDR2 is YFSETQ. Trimming removed 0 bases from V and 7 bases from J; junction bases left unmatched: 4. This TCR came from a woman in her 70s in good health. Sequencing input: PBMCs. The chain is built from TRBV5-1 and TRBJ1-1, with 12 bases identical to TRBD1. For the CDR3, the DNA is TGCGCCAGCAGCTTGGAGGGGACAGGGGGCTTTGAAGCTTTCTTT. This codes for CASSLEGTGGFEAFF.